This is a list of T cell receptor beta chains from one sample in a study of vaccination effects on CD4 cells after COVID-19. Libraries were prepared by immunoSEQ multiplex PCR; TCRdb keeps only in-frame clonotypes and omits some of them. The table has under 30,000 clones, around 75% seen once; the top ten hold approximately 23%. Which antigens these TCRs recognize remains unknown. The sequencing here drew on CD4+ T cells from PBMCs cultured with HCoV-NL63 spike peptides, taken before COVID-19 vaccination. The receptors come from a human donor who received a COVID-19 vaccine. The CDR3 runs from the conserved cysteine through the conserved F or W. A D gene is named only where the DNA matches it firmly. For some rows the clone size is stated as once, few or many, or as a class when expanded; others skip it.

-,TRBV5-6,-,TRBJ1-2,TGTGCCAGCAGCTTGGGTCCCCTCGGACGGTCCTATGGCTACACCTTC,CASSLGPLGRSYGYTF
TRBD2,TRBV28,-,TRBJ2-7,TGTGCCAGCAGTTTTGTAGCGGGTGACACCTACGAGCAGTACTTC,CASSFVAGDTYEQYF
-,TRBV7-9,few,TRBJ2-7,TGTGCCAGCAGCTTAGGTCAGGAATACTCCTACGAGCAGTACTTC,CASSLGQEYSYEQYF
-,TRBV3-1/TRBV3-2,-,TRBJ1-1,TGTGCCAGCAGCCAAGTAGATAAGAACACTGAAGCTTTCTTT,CASSQVDKNTEAFF
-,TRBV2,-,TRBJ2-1,TGTGCCAGCGCACAGGGACCTTACAATGAGCAGTTCTTC,CASAQGPYNEQFF
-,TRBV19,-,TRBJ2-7,TGTGCCAGTAGTATGGGGACTGCCCCCTACGAGCAGTACTTC,CASSMGTAPYEQYF
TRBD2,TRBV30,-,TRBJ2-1,TGTGCCTGGAGTGTGGGACTAGCCTCCTACAATGAGCAGTTCTTC,CAWSVGLASYNEQFF
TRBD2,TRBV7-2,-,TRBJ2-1,TGTGCCAGCAGTTTCCGAAGCGGGGGGCCGGGCAATGAGCAGTTCTTC,CASSFRSGGPGNEQFF
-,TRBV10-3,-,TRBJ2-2,TGTGCCATCAGTAAGGCTCCGAACACCGGGGAGCTGTTTTTT,CAISKAPNTGELFF
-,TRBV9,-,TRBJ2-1,TGTGCCAGCAGCGTAGGCGGGACACACAAAATCAGCTCCTACAATGAGCAGTTCTTC,CASSVGGTHKISSYNEQFF